This TCR beta chain was sequenced during a study of T cell repertoires in cytomegalovirus infection. For the study at large: Both CMV infection and a matching HLA type were indicated by public TCR beta signatures.

TCRdb re-derived calls from the reads in MiXCR, one entry per CDR3 protein. This table holds 560,000 or so distinct CDR3 sequences, approximately 17% found once. Ten or more counts support this clonotype. V lost 1 base, J lost 5 bases, and 14 bases lay in between. The CDR3 consists of 15 residues. Germline CDR1 SGHTA, CDR2 FQGTGA. V is TRBV7-3 and J is TRBJ1-1; a weak D match, TRBD1 (6 bases). The TCR sequence derives from a human donor in good health (CMV status not recorded). Some clones in this sample may be carry-over from other donors' samples. The sequencing sample was made of CD8+ T cells from PBMCs. The CDR3 protein is CASSLIRQGKTEAFF. The CDR3 region has the DNA TGTGCCAGCAGCTTAATACGGCAGGGGAAAACTGAAGCTTTCTTT.